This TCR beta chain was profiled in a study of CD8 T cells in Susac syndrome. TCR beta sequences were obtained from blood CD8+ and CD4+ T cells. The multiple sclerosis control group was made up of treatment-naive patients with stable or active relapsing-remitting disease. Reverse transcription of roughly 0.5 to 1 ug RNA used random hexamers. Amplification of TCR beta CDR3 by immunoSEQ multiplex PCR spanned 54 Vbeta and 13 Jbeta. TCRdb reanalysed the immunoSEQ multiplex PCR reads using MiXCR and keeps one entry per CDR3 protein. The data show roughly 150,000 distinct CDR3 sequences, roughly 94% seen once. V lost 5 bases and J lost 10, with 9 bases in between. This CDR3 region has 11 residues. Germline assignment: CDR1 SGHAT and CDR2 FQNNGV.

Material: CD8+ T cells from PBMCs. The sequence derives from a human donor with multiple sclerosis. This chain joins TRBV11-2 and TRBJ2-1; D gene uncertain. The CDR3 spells CASSPGVEQFF. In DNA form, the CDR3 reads TGTGCCAGCAGCCCGGGTGTGGAGCAGTTCTTC.